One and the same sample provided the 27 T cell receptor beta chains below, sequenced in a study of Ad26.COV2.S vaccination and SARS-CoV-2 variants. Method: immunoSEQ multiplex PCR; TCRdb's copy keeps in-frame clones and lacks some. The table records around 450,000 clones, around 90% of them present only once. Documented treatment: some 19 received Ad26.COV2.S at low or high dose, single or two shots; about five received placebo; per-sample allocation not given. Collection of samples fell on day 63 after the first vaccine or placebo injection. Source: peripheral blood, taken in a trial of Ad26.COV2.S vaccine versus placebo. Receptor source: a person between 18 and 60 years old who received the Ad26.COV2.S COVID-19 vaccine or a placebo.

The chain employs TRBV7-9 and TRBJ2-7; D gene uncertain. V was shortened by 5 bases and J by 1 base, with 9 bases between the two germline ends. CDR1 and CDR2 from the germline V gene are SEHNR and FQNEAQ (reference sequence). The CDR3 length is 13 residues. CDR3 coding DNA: TGTGCCAGCAGCACGACCAATTCCTACGAGCAGTACTTC. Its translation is CASSTTNSYEQYF.

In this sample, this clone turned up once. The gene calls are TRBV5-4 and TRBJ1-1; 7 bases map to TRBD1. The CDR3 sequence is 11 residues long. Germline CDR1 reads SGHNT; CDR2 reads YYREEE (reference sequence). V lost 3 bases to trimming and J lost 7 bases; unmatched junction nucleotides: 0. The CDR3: CASSSGGEAFF. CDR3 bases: TGTGCCAGCAGCTCAGGGGGTGAAGCTTTCTTT.

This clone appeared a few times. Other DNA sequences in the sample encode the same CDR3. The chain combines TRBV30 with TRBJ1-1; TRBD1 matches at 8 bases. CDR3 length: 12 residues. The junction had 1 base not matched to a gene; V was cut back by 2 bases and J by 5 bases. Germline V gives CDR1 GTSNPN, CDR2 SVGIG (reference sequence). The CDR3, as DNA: TGTGCCTGGAGTACAGGGGGAACTGAAGCTTTCTTT. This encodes CAWSTGGTEAFF.

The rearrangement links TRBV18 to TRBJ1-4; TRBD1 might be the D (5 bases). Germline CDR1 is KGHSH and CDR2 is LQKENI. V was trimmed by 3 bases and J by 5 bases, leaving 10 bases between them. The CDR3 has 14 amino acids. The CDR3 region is CASSPITGNEKLFF. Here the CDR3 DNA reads TGTGCCAGCTCACCGATTACAGGAAATGAAAAACTGTTTTTT.

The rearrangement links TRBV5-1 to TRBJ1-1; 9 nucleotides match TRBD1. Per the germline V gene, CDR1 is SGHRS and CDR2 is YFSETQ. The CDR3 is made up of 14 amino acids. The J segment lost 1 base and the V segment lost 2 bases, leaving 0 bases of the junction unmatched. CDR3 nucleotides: TGCGCCAGCAGCTTACAGGGGGCGAACACTGAAGCTTTCTTT. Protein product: CASSLQGANTEAFF.

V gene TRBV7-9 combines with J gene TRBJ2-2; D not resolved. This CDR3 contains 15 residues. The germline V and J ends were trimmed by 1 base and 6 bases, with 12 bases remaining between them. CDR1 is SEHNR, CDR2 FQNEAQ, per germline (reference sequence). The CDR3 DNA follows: TGTGCCAGCAGCTTAGTGACCCGGCGAGCCGGGGAGCTGTTTTTT. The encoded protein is CASSLVTRRAGELFF.

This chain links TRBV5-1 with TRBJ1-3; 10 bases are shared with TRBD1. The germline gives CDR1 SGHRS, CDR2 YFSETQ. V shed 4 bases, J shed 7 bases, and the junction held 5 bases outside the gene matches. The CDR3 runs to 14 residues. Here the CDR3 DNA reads TGCGCCAGCAGCCCTGGGACAGGGGTGAACACCATATATTTT. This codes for CASSPGTGVNTIYF.

This CDR3 reads CASSPGTGVYNEQFF. CDR3 sequence (DNA): TGCGCCAGCAGCCCCGGGACAGGCGTTTACAATGAGCAGTTCTTC. V gene TRBV5-1 combines with J gene TRBJ2-1; TRBD1 matches at 8 bases. CDR1 and CDR2 from the germline V gene are SGHRS and YFSETQ. Germline trimming cut 4 bases from V and 4 bases from J; bases unmatched to any gene: 7. The CDR3 extends over 15 amino acids.

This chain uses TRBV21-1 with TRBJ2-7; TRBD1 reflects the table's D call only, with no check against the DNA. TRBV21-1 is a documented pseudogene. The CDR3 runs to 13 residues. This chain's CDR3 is CASSNTRTYEQYF. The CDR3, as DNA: TGTGCCAGCAGCAACACACGAACCTACGAGCAGTACTTC.

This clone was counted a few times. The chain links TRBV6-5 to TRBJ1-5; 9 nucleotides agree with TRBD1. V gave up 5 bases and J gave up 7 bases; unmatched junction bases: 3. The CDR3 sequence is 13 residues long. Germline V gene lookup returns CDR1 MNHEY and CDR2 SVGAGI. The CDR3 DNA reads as TGTGCCAGCAGTCGACAGGGGGGGCAGCCCCAGCATTTT. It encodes CASSRQGGQPQHF.

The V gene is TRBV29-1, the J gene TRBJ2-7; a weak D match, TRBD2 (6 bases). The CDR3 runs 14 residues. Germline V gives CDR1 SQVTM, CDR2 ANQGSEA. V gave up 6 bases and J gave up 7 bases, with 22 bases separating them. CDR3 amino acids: CSVARRGGAGEQYF. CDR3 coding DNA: TGCAGCGTCGCCCGCCGCGGCGGGGCAGGTGAGCAGTACTTC.

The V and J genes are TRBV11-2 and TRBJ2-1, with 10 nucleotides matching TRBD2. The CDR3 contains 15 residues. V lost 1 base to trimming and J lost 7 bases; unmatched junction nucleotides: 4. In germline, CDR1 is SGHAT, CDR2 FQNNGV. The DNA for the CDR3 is TGTGCCAGCAGCTTAGTAGCGGGGGGCAGGAATGAGCAGTTCTTC. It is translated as CASSLVAGGRNEQFF.

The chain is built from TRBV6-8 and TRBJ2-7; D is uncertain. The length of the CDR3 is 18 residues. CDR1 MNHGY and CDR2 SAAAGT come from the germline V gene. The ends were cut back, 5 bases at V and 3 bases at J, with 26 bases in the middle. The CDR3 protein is CASSQLTSRLDRIYEQYF. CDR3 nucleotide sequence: TGTGCCAGCAGTCAACTCACCTCGAGACTGGATAGGATCTACGAGCAGTACTTC.

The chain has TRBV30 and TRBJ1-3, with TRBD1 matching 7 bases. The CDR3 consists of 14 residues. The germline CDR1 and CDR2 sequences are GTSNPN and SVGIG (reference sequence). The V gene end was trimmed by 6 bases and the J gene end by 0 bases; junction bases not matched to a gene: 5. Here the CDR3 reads CACDTGDSGNTIYF. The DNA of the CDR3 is TGTGCCTGTGATACAGGGGACTCTGGAAACACCATATATTTT.

The CDR3 nucleotides are TGTGCCAGCAGCGCAGTTGGGGGTGTGGATGAGCAGTTCTTC. Amino acids: CASSAVGGVDEQFF. This chain joins TRBV9 and TRBJ2-1; TRBD1 or TRBD2 may be the D gene (5 bases each). This CDR3 has 14 amino acids. Germline V gene data show CDR1 as SGDLS and CDR2 as YYNGEE. The V gene lost 3 bases and the J gene lost 8 bases, with 15 bases spanning the gap.

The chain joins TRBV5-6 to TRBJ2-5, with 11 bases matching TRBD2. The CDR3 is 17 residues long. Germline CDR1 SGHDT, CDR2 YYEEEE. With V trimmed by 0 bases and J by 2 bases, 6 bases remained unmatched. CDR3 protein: CASSLEGTSGMQETQYF. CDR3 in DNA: TGTGCCAGCAGCTTGGAAGGGACTAGCGGAATGCAAGAGACCCAGTACTTC.

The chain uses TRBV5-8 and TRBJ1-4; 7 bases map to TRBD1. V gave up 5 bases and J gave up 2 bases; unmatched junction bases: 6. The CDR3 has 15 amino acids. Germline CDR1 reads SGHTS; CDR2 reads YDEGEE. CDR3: CASRTTGATNEKLFF. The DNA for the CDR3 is TGTGCCAGCAGAACCACAGGGGCGACTAATGAAAAACTGTTTTTT. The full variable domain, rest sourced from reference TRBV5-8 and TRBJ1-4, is EAGVTQSPTHLIKTRGQQATLRCSPISGHTSVYWYQQALGLGLQFLLWYDEGEERNRGNFPPRFSGRQFPNYSSELNVNALELEDSALYLCASRTTGATNEKLFFGSGTQLSVL.

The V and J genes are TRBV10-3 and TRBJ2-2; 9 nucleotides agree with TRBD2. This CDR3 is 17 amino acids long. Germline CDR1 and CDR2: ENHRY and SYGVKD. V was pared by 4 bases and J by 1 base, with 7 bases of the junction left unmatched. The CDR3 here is CAISGPTTSGNTGELFF. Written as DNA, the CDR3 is TGTGCCATCAGTGGACCGACGACTAGCGGGAACACCGGGGAGCTGTTTTTT.

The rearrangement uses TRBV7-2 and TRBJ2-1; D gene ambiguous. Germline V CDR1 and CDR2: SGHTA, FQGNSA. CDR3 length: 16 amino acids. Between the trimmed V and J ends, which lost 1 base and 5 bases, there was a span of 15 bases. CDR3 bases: TGTGCCAGCAGCTTAGGTCGGTGGGCGCCTAACAATGAGCAGTTCTTC. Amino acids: CASSLGRWAPNNEQFF.

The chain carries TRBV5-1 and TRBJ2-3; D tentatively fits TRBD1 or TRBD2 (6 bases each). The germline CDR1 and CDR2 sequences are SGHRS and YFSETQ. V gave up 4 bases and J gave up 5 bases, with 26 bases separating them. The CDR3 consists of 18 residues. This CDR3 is CASSPTEGGYLLVDTQYF. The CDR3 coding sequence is TGCGCCAGCAGCCCCACGGAGGGGGGCTACCTTTTAGTAGATACGCAGTATTTT.

CDR3 sequence: CASTLGGSRVYEQYF. The CDR3 DNA follows: TGTGCCAGCACGTTAGGGGGTTCTCGGGTATACGAGCAGTACTTC. The chain has TRBV5-4 and TRBJ2-7; a possible D gene is TRBD1 (6 bases). The ends were cut back, 6 bases at V and 4 bases at J, with 20 bases in the middle. The germline V gene encodes CDR1 SGHNT and CDR2 YYREEE (reference sequence). The CDR3 runs 15 residues.

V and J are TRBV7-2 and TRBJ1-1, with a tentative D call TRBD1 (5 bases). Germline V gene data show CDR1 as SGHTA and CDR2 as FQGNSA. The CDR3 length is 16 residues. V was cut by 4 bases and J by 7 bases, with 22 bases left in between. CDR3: CASSSPFIGGKSEAFF. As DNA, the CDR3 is TGTGCCAGCAGCTCCCCCTTCATTGGGGGAAAGAGTGAAGCTTTCTTT.

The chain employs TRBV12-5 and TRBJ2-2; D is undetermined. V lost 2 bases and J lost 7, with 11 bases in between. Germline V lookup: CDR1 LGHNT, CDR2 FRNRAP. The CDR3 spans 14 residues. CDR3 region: CASGLIPSGGELFF. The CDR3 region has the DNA TGTGCTAGTGGTTTGATCCCTTCCGGCGGGGAGCTGTTTTTT.

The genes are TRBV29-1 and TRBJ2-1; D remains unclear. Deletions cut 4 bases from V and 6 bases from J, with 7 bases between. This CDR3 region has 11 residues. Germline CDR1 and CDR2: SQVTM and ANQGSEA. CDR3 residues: CSVGMGNEQFF. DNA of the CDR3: TGCAGCGTTGGAATGGGCAATGAGCAGTTCTTC.

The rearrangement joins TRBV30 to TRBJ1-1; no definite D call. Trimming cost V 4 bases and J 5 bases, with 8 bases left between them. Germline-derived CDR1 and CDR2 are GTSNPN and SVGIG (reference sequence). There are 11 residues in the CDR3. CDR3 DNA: TGTGCCTGGACACGAAGGACTGAAGCTTTCTTT. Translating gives CAWTRRTEAFF. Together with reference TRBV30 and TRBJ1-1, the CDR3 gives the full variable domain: SQTIHQWPATLVQPVGSPLSLECTVEGTSNPNLYWYRQAAGRGLQLLFYSVGIGQISSEVPQNLSASRPQDRQFILSSKKLLLSDSGFYLCAWTRRTEAFFGQGTRLTVV.

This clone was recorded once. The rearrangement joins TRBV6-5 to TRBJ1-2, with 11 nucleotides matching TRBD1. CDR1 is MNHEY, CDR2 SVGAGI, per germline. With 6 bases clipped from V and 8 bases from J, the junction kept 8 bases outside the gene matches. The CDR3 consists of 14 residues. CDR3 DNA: TGTGCCAGCAGGGGCGGACAGGGGGCGAACGGCTACACCTTC. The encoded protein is CASRGGQGANGYTF.

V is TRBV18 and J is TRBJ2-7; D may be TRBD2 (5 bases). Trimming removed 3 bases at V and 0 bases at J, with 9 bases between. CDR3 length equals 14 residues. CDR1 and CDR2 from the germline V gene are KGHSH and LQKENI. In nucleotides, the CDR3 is TGTGCCAGCTCACCCGGGAAGAGCTCCTACGAGCAGTACTTC. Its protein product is CASSPGKSSYEQYF.